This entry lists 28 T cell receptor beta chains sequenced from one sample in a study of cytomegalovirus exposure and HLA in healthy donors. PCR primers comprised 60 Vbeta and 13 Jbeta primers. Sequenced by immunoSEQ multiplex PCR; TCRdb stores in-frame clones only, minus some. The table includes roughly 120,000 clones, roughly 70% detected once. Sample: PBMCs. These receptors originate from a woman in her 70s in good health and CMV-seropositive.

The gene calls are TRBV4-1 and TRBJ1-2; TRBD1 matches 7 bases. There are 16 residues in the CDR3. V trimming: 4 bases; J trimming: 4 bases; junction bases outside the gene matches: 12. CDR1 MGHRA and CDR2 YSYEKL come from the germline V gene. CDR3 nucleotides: TGCGCCAGCAGCCGAGAAGGGACAGTGAACTCCTATGGCTACACCTTC. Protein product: CASSREGTVNSYGYTF.

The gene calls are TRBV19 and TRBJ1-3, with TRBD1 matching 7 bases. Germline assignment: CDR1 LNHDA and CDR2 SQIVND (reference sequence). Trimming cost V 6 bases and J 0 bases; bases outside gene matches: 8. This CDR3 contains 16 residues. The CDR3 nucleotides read TGTGCCAGTAGACCCACTGGGACAGTCTCTGGAAACACCATATATTTT. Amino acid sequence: CASRPTGTVSGNTIYF. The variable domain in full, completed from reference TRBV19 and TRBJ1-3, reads DGGITQSPKYLFRKEGQNVTLSCEQNLNHDAMYWYRQDPGQGLRLIYYSQIVNDFQKGDIAEGYSVSREKKESFPLTVTSAQKNPTAFYLCASRPTGTVSGNTIYFGEGSWLTVV.

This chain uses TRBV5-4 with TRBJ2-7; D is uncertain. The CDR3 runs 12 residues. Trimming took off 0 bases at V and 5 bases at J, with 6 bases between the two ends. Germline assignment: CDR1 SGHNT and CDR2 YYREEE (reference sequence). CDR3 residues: CASSLVADEQYF. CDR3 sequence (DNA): TGTGCCAGCAGCTTGGTAGCCGACGAGCAGTACTTC.

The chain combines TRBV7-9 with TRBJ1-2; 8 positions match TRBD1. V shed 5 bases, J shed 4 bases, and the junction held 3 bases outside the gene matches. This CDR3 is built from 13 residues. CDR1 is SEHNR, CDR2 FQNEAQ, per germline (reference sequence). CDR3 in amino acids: CASSRDRFYGYTF. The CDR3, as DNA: TGTGCCAGCAGCCGGGACAGGTTCTATGGCTACACCTTC.

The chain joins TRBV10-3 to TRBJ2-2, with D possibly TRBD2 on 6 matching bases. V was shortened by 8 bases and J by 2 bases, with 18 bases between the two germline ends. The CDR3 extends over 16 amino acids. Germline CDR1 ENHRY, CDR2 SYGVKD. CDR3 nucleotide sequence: TGTGCCATCGCGTCAGGGACTTCCGGAAACACCGGGGAGCTGTTTTTT. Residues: CAIASGTSGNTGELFF.

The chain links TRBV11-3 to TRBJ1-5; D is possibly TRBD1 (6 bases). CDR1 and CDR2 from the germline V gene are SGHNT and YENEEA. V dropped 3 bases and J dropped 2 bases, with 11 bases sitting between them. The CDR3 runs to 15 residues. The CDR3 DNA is TGTGCCAGCAGCTTTCAGGGGCTGGGCAATCAGCCCCAGCATTTT. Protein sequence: CASSFQGLGNQPQHF.

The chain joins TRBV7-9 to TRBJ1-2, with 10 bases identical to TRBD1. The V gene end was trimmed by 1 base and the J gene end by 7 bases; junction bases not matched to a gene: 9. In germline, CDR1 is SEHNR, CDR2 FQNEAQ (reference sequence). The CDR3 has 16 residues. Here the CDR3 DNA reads TGTGCCAGCAGCTTAGAGACAGGGGGCGACCGGTCTGGCTACACCTTC. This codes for CASSLETGGDRSGYTF. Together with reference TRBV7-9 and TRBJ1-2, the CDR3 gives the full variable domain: DTGVSQNPRHKITKRGQNVTFRCDPISEHNRLYWYRQTLGQGPEFLTYFQNEAQLEKSRLLSDRFSAERPKGSFSTLEIQRTEQGDSAMYLCASSLETGGDRSGYTFGSGTRLTVV.

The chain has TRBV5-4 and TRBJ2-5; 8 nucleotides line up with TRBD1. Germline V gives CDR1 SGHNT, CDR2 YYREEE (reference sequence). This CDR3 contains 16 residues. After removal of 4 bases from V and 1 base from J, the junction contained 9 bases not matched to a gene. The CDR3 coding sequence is TGTGCCAGCAGCCCTGGCGGGACAGGCCGCCAAGAGACCCAGTACTTC. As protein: CASSPGGTGRQETQYF.

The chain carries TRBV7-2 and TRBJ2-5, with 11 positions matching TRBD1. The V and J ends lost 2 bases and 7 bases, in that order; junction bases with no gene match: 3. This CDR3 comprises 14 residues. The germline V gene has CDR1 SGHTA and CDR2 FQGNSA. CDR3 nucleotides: TGTGCCAGCAGCTTACCCGGGACAGGGGGGACCCAGTACTTC. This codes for CASSLPGTGGTQYF.

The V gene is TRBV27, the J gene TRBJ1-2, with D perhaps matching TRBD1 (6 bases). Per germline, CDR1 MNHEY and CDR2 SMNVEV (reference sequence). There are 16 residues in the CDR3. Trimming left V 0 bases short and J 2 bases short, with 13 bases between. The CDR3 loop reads CASSLSWDTRNYGYTF. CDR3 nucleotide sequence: TGTGCCAGCAGTTTATCCTGGGACACCCGCAACTATGGCTACACCTTC.

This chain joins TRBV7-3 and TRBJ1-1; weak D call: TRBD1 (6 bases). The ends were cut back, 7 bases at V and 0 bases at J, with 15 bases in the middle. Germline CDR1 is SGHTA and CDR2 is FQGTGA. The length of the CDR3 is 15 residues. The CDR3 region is CASTPGGAMNTEAFF. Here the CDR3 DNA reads TGTGCCAGCACCCCGGGGGGGGCCATGAACACTGAAGCTTTCTTT.

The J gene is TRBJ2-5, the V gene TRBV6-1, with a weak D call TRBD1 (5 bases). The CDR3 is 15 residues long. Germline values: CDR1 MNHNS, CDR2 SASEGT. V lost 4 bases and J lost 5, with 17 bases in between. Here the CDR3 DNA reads TGTGCCAGCAGTGTTGCAGGGTCGGCCAGCGAGACCCAGTACTTC. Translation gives CASSVAGSASETQYF.

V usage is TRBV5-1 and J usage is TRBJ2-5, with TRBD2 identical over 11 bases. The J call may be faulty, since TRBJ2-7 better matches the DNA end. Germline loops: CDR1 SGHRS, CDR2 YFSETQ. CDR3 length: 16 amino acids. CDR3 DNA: TGCGCCAGCAGCCAGGGTCTAGCGGGGGGCCCTTCCGAGCAGTACTTC. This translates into CASSQGLAGGPSEQYF.

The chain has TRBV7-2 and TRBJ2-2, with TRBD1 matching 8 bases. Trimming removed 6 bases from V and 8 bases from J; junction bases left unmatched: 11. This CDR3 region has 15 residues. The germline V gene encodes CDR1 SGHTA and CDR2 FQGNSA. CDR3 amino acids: CASRDQDRVSGELFF. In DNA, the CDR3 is TGTGCCAGCAGAGATCAGGACAGGGTCTCGGGGGAGCTGTTTTTT.

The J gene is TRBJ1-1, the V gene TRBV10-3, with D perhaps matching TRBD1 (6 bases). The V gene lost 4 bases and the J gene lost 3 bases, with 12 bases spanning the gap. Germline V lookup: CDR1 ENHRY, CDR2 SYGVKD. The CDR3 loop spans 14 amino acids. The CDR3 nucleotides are TGTGCCATCAGTGGAACAGGGAGGGACACTGAAGCTTTCTTT. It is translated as CAISGTGRDTEAFF.

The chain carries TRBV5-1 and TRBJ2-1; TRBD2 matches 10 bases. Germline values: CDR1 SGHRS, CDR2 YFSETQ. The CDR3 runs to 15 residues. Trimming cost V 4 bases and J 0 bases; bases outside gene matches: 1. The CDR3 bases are TGCGCCAGCAGCACTAGCGGGGCCTCCTACAATGAGCAGTTCTTC. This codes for CASSTSGASYNEQFF.

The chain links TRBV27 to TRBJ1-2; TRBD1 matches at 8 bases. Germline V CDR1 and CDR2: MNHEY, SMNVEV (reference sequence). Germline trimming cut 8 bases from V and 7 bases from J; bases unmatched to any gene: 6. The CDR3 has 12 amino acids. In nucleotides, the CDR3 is TGTGCCAGCTCCGGACAGGGCTCTGGCTACACCTTC. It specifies CASSGQGSGYTF.

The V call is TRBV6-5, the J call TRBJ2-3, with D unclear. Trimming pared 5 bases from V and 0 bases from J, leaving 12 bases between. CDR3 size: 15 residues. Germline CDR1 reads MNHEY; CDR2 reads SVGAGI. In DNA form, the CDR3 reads TGTGCCAGCAGTATGTCTCCCTCTAGCACAGATACGCAGTATTTT. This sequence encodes CASSMSPSSTDTQYF.

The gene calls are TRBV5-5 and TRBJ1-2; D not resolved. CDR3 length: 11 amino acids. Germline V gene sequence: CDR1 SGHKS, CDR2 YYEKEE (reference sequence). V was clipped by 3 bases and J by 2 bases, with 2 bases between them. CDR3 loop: CASSSNYGYTF. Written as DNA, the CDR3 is TGTGCCAGCAGCTCGAACTATGGCTACACCTTC. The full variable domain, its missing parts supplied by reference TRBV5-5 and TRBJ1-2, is DAGVTQSPTHLIKTRGQQVTLRCSPISGHKSVSWYQQVLGQGPQFIFQYYEKEERGRGNFPDRFSARQFPNYSSELNVNALLLGDSALYLCASSSNYGYTFGSGTRLTVV.

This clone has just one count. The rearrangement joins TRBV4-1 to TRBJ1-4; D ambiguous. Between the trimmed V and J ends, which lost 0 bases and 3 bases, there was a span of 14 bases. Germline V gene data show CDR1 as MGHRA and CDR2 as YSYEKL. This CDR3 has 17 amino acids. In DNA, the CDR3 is TGCGCCAGCAGCCAAGAGAGGCCGGCCGGATCTAATGAAAAACTGTTTTTT. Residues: CASSQERPAGSNEKLFF.

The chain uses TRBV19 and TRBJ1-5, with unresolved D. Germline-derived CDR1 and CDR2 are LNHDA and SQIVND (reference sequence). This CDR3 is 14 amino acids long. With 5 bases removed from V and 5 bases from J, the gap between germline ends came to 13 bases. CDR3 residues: CASSRGRQDQPQHF. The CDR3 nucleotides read TGTGCCAGTAGTCGAGGGAGGCAGGATCAGCCCCAGCATTTT.

The CDR3 DNA follows: TGTGCCAGCAGTTCGCGCCTAGGGGGGGTTTATGGCTACACCTTC. Its translation is CASSSRLGGVYGYTF. The genes are TRBV6-5 and TRBJ1-2, with D possibly TRBD1 on 6 matching bases. Germline CDR1 and CDR2: MNHEY and SVGAGI. This CDR3 contains 15 residues. The ends were cut back, 4 bases at V and 5 bases at J, with 17 bases in the middle.

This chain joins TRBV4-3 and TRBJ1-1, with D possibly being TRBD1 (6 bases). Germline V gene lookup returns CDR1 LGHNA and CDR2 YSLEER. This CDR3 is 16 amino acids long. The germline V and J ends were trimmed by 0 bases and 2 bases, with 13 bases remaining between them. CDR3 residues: CASSQDIGTQNTEAFF. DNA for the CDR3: TGCGCCAGCAGCCAAGATATCGGGACACAAAACACTGAAGCTTTCTTT.

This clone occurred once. CDR3 coding DNA: TGTGCCAGCAGCTTAGGACAGGCCCCGGGGCACATTCAGTACTTC. It codes for CASSLGQAPGHIQYF. J is TRBJ2-4 and V is TRBV7-9, with D perhaps matching TRBD1 (6 bases). The CDR3 is made up of 15 amino acids. The germline CDR1 and CDR2 sequences are SEHNR and FQNEAQ (reference sequence). The V and J ends lost 1 base and 8 bases respectively, with 15 bases between them. The variable domain in full, with the rest retrieved from reference TRBV7-9 and TRBJ2-4, is DTGVSQNPRHKITKRGQNVTFRCDPISEHNRLYWYRQTLGQGPEFLTYFQNEAQLEKSRLLSDRFSAERPKGSFSTLEIQRTEQGDSAMYLCASSLGQAPGHIQYFGAGTRLSVL.

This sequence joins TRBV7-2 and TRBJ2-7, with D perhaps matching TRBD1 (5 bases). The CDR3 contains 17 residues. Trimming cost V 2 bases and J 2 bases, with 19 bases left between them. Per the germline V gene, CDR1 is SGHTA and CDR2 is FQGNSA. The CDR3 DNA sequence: TGTGCCAGCAGCTTAATGTGGCGGCAGGGCTCCCCCTACGAGCAGTACTTC. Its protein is CASSLMWRQGSPYEQYF.

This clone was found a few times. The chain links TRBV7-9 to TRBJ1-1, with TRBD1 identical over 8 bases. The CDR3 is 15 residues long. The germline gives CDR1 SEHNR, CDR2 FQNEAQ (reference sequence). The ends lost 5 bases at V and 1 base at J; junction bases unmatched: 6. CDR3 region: CASSIGQGANTEAFF. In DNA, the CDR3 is TGTGCCAGCAGCATAGGACAGGGTGCGAACACTGAAGCTTTCTTT. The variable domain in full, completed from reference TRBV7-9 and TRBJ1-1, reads DTGVSQNPRHKITKRGQNVTFRCDPISEHNRLYWYRQTLGQGPEFLTYFQNEAQLEKSRLLSDRFSAERPKGSFSTLEIQRTEQGDSAMYLCASSIGQGANTEAFFGQGTRLTVV.

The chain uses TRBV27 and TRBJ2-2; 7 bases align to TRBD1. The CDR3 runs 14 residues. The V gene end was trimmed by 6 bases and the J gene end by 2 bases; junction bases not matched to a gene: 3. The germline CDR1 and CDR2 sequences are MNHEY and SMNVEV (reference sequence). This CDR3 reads CASRGTVNTGELFF. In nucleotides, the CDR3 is TGTGCCAGCAGGGGGACAGTTAACACCGGGGAGCTGTTTTTT.

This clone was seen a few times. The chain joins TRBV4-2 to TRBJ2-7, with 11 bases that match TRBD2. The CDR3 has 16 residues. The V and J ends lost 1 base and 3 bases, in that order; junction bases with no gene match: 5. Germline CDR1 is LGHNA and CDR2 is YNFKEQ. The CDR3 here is CASSQVWGTSGYEQYF. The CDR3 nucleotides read TGTGCCAGCAGCCAAGTTTGGGGGACTAGCGGCTACGAGCAGTACTTC.